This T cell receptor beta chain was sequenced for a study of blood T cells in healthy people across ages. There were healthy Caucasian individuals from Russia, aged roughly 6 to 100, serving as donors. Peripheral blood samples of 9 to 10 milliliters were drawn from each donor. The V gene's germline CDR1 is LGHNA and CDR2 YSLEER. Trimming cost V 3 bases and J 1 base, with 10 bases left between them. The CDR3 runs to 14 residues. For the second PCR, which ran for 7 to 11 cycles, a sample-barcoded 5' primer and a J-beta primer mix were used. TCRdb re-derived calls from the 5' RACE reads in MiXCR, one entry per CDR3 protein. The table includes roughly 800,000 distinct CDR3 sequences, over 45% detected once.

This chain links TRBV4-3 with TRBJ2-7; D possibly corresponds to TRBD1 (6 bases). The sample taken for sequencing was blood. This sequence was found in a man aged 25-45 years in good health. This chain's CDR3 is CASSHSQGSYEQYF. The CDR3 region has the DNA TGCGCCAGCAGCCATTCACAGGGTTCCTACGAGCAGTACTTC.